One sample yielded the 30 T cell receptor beta chains listed below, sequenced in a study of cytomegalovirus exposure and HLA in healthy donors (dated by TCRdb to 2015 to 2018). Library generation was performed with the immunoSEQ multiplex PCR assay. For the multiplex PCR, a mixture combining 60 forward primers for TCR Vbeta segments and 13 reverse primers for TCR Jbeta segments was used. TCRdb retrieved this table from immuneACCESS and kept in-frame rearrangements only. Not all clones are present; in checked studies, unresolved V genes account for under half, and no reason is known for the remainder. The sample table holds around 150,000 clones, of which about 80% were seen once. The ten largest clones capture around 1.3% of the sample. The specimen sequenced was PBMCs. The source of these receptors is a woman in her 50s in good health and CMV-seronegative.

V is TRBV19 and J is TRBJ1-5; D is unresolved. CDR1 LNHDA and CDR2 SQIVND come from the germline V gene (reference sequence). The CDR3 contains 15 residues. With 6 bases removed from V and 2 bases from J, the gap between germline ends came to 14 bases. CDR3 bases: TGTGCCAGTAGCCACTATGCGCGGGGCAATCAGCCCCAGCATTTT. Protein product: CASSHYARGNQPQHF.

The CDR3 region is CASSFREWDIQYF. CDR3 nucleotides: TGTGCCAGCAGTTTCCGGGAGTGGGACATTCAGTACTTC. This sequence joins TRBV28 and TRBJ2-4, with a weak D call TRBD2 (6 bases). The CDR3 runs to 13 residues. Germline lookup yields CDR1 MDHEN and CDR2 SYDVKM. V lost 3 bases to trimming and J lost 8 bases, with 11 bases between them.

The V and J genes are TRBV15 and TRBJ1-5; maybe TRBD1 (6 bases). Germline assignment: CDR1 LNHNV and CDR2 YYDKDF (reference sequence). The CDR3 spans 17 residues. V was cut by 4 bases and J by 0 bases, with 16 bases left in between. DNA for the CDR3: TGTGCCACCAGCAATGGTAAGGGGGTCTATAGCAATCAGCCCCAGCATTTT. Its protein is CATSNGKGVYSNQPQHF.

The rearrangement joins TRBV6-4 to TRBJ2-3; TRBD2 matches at 7 bases. Germline CDR1 MRHNA, CDR2 SNTAGT. This CDR3 has 16 amino acids. Trimming at V came to 0 bases and at J to 4 bases, leaving 7 bases not matched to a gene. The CDR3 region is CASSDSAGRDADTQYF. As DNA, the CDR3 is TGTGCCAGCAGTGACTCAGCGGGGAGGGACGCAGATACGCAGTATTTT.

About this clone itself: Other DNA sequences of this sample code for an identical CDR3. The DNA of the CDR3 is TGCGCCAGCAGCTTGGCCGGAGGGTACACTGAAGCTTTCTTT. This encodes CASSLAGGYTEAFF. The chain employs TRBV5-1 and TRBJ1-1; D unresolved. Deletions cut 0 bases from V and 3 bases from J, with 9 bases between. The CDR3 length is 14 residues. Germline values: CDR1 SGHRS, CDR2 YFSETQ.

The chain links TRBV4-1 to TRBJ2-7; 8 bases line up with TRBD2. The germline CDR1 and CDR2 sequences are MGHRA and YSYEKL. The CDR3 runs to 15 residues. V lost 6 bases to trimming and J lost 2 bases; unmatched junction nucleotides: 9. The CDR3 here is CASRGVAGGAYEQYF. The CDR3 DNA follows: TGCGCCAGCAGGGGAGTGGCGGGAGGTGCCTACGAGCAGTACTTC.

The chain is built from TRBV28 and TRBJ2-5; 8 bases align to TRBD2. This CDR3 region has 18 residues. Trimming cost V 5 bases and J 1 base; bases outside gene matches: 15. From germline, CDR1 is MDHEN and CDR2 SYDVKM. The CDR3 DNA sequence: TGTGCCAGCAGTATAGCCCTACCCCTCAGCGGGAGCCAAGAGACCCAGTACTTC. Protein: CASSIALPLSGSQETQYF.

This clone has just one count. The rearrangement joins TRBV5-8 to TRBJ1-2; a weak D match, TRBD1 (5 bases). The CDR3 totals 12 residues. Germline V gives CDR1 SGHTS, CDR2 YDEGEE. Trimming cost V 4 bases and J 3 bases, with 7 bases left between them. As DNA, the CDR3 is TGTGCCAGCAGCCAGGGCCACTATGGCTACACCTTC. Its protein product is CASSQGHYGYTF.

The CDR3 is CASSAPGGETQYF. CDR3 DNA sequence: TGTGCCAGCAGCGCCCCCGGGGGGGAGACCCAGTACTTC. The chain recombines TRBV9 with TRBJ2-5, with 7 bases that match TRBD2. This CDR3 is 13 amino acids long. V trimming: 3 bases; J trimming: 5 bases; junction bases outside the gene matches: 4. Germline CDR1 SGDLS, CDR2 YYNGEE.

The V gene is TRBV30, the J gene TRBJ1-1, with 7 bases fitting TRBD1. This CDR3 contains 17 residues. With 1 base clipped from V and 4 bases from J, the junction kept 15 bases outside the gene matches. Germline CDR1 GTSNPN, CDR2 SVGIG (reference sequence). CDR3 DNA sequence: TGTGCCTGGAGTGATGAGGTAAAGACAGGGATTGGCACTGAAGCTTTCTTT. Translating it yields CAWSDEVKTGIGTEAFF.

This clone came up a few times. The chain has TRBV5-4 and TRBJ2-5, with D perhaps TRBD2 (6 bases). CDR1 SGHNT and CDR2 YYREEE come from the germline V gene (reference sequence). The CDR3 length is 16 residues. Trimming cost V 7 bases and J 5 bases, with 24 bases left between them. Here the CDR3 DNA reads TGTGCCAGCTTACCGGGACTCCAAGGGGCCTCGGAGACCCAGTACTTC. Protein product: CASLPGLQGASETQYF.

The chain uses TRBV5-5 and TRBJ1-5, with D possibly being TRBD1 (6 bases). The CDR3 is 17 amino acids. Per germline, CDR1 SGHKS and CDR2 YYEKEE (reference sequence). Trimming pared 3 bases from V and 1 base from J, leaving 17 bases between. CDR3 sequence reads: CASSSTPGHLSNQPQHF. The CDR3 nucleotides read TGTGCCAGCAGCTCCACCCCGGGACACCTAAGCAATCAGCCCCAGCATTTT. The full variable domain, rest sourced from reference TRBV5-5 and TRBJ1-5, is DAGVTQSPTHLIKTRGQQVTLRCSPISGHKSVSWYQQVLGQGPQFIFQYYEKEERGRGNFPDRFSARQFPNYSSELNVNALLLGDSALYLCASSSTPGHLSNQPQHFGDGTRLSIL.

This clone was seen a few times. The rearrangement joins TRBV28 to TRBJ1-1; TRBD1 aligns across 7 bases. The CDR3 loop spans 13 amino acids. Germline CDR1 reads MDHEN; CDR2 reads SYDVKM. Trimming cost V 3 bases and J 6 bases; bases outside gene matches: 4. For the CDR3, the DNA is TGTGCCAGCAGTTTGGGAGACAGGGCTGAAGCTTTCTTT. Amino acid sequence: CASSLGDRAEAFF.

The gene calls are TRBV5-1 and TRBJ2-5, with D perhaps matching TRBD1 (6 bases). Matching the DNA end better, TRBJ2-7 makes the J call doubtful. The CDR3 spans 14 residues. The germline V gene has CDR1 SGHRS and CDR2 YFSETQ. The CDR3 protein is CASSQDRTDYEQYF. The CDR3 bases are TGCGCCAGCAGTCAGGACAGAACAGACTACGAGCAGTACTTC.

The chain recombines TRBV18 with TRBJ2-3; no firm D call. Trimming pared 0 bases from V and 1 base from J, leaving 8 bases between. Germline V lookup: CDR1 KGHSH, CDR2 LQKENI. The CDR3 extends over 15 amino acids. This chain's CDR3 is CASSPPGMGTDTQYF. Here the CDR3 DNA reads TGTGCCAGCTCACCACCGGGCATGGGCACAGATACGCAGTATTTT.

CDR3 residues: CASSGDRGKSGYTF. The CDR3 bases are TGTGCCAGCAGTGGGGACAGGGGTAAGAGCGGCTACACCTTC. The chain couples TRBV2 to TRBJ1-2; 10 bases align to TRBD1. Germline loops: CDR1 SNHLY, CDR2 FYNNEI. Trimming took 4 bases from V and 8 from J; bases not matched to a gene: 7. This CDR3 comprises 14 residues.

The V call is TRBV19, the J call TRBJ2-2; 8 nucleotides line up with TRBD1. Germline V gene data show CDR1 as LNHDA and CDR2 as SQIVND (reference sequence). This CDR3 is built from 14 residues. Trimming at V came to 6 bases and at J to 5 bases, leaving 5 bases not matched to a gene. The CDR3 DNA follows: TGTGCCAGTAGGGTGACAGGGGATACCGGGGAGCTGTTTTTT. It yields the protein CASRVTGDTGELFF.

The chain couples TRBV27 to TRBJ1-2, with D possibly being TRBD1 (5 bases). CDR3 length: 16 amino acids. V lost 2 bases and J 7 bases, leaving 20 bases between the germline ends. The germline V gene has CDR1 MNHEY and CDR2 SMNVEV (reference sequence). The CDR3 DNA is TGTGCCAGCAGTTTACTCCCACCCTGGGACGGGGGTGGCTACACCTTC. Translated: CASSLLPPWDGGGYTF.

This clone was detected only a few times. The chain links TRBV27 to TRBJ2-3; 10 bases agree with TRBD2. CDR1 MNHEY and CDR2 SMNVEV come from the germline V gene (reference sequence). After removal of 6 bases from V and 9 bases from J, the junction contained 9 bases not matched to a gene. There are 14 residues in the CDR3. CDR3: CASSIRLAGETQYF. In DNA form, the CDR3 reads TGTGCCAGCAGCATACGGCTAGCGGGAGAGACGCAGTATTTT.

As to this clone: This is likely a read error, given that the CDR3 carries no conserved phenylalanine or tryptophan at its end. It is unclear where the CDR3 begins or ends on the DNA, so no DNA is shown, and the CDR3 is as TCRdb lists it. This chain connects TRBV18 to TRBJ1-1; TRBD1 is the table's D call, not checked against the DNA. Germline CDR1 is KGHSH and CDR2 is LQKENI. The CDR3 is 12 residues long, ends included. The chain's CDR3 is CASSPSPGQPVL.

V usage is TRBV5-4 and J usage is TRBJ2-7; maybe TRBD1 (5 bases). The CDR3 has 16 residues. Germline V gives CDR1 SGHNT, CDR2 YYREEE (reference sequence). Trimming cost V 4 bases and J 5 bases, with 22 bases left between them. The CDR3 loop reads CASSTTVQAGKHEQYF. CDR3 coding DNA: TGTGCCAGCAGCACTACGGTACAGGCTGGCAAGCACGAGCAGTACTTC.

V is TRBV10-3 and J is TRBJ2-5, with 12 bases matching TRBD2. After removal of 3 bases from V and 3 bases from J, the junction contained 5 bases not matched to a gene. Germline V gives CDR1 ENHRY, CDR2 SYGVKD. There are 16 residues in the CDR3. Written as DNA, the CDR3 is TGTGCCATCAGTGAAACTAGACTAGCGGGGGAAGAGACCCAGTACTTC. Its translation is CAISETRLAGEETQYF.

DNA of the CDR3: TGTGCCATATCTGGGGGGACAGGGGGCTTAAATGAGCAGTTCTTC. Translating gives CAISGGTGGLNEQFF. The J gene is TRBJ2-1, the V gene TRBV10-3, with 12 bases that match TRBD1. The V and J ends lost 9 bases and 7 bases, in that order; junction bases with no gene match: 10. The germline V gene has CDR1 ENHRY and CDR2 SYGVKD. The CDR3 loop spans 15 amino acids.

This sequence joins TRBV7-2 and TRBJ1-2; the D gene is possibly TRBD1 (6 bases). The germline V and J ends were trimmed by 5 bases and 5 bases, with 9 bases remaining between them. Germline values: CDR1 SGHTA, CDR2 FQGNSA. The CDR3 consists of 12 residues. The CDR3 loop is CASSAGAYGYTF. In DNA, the CDR3 is TGTGCCAGCAGCGCAGGGGCTTATGGCTACACCTTC.

The V and J genes are TRBV25-1 and TRBJ2-7; TRBD1 matches at 7 bases. Per germline, CDR1 MGHDK and CDR2 SYGVNS. The CDR3 has 13 amino acids. The trim removed 7 bases at V and 0 bases at J, leaving 3 bases unmatched. This chain's CDR3 is CASIRDSSYEQYF. As DNA, the CDR3 is TGTGCCAGCATCAGGGACAGCTCCTACGAGCAGTACTTC.

The chain combines TRBV10-3 with TRBJ1-2; the match to TRBD1 covers 7 bases. V trimming: 1 base; J trimming: 3 bases; junction bases outside the gene matches: 14. This CDR3 is 18 amino acids long. Germline lookup yields CDR1 ENHRY and CDR2 SYGVKD. Here the CDR3 reads CAISEYSRIDRVDYGYTF. CDR3 DNA sequence: TGTGCCATCAGTGAGTATAGCCGTATTGACAGGGTGGACTATGGCTACACCTTC.

The rearrangement uses TRBV7-2 and TRBJ1-2; a possible D gene is TRBD1 (5 bases). Trimming removed 4 bases at V and 2 bases at J, with 14 bases between. Germline-derived CDR1 and CDR2 are SGHTA and FQGNSA. CDR3 length equals 15 residues. CDR3 sequence reads: CASSSLGVVNYGYTF. Written as DNA, the CDR3 is TGTGCCAGCAGCTCCCTAGGGGTAGTCAACTATGGCTACACCTTC.

The table lists this clone with a count of one. The chain carries TRBV5-1 and TRBJ1-2, with 11 bases matching TRBD1. From germline, CDR1 is SGHRS and CDR2 YFSETQ. The CDR3 spans 15 residues. Trimming removed 4 bases from V and 4 bases from J; junction bases left unmatched: 6. The DNA of the CDR3 is TGCGCCAGCAGCGGTATGGGGACAGGGGGCTATGGCTACACCTTC. Protein: CASSGMGTGGYGYTF.

The rearrangement uses TRBV5-8 and TRBJ1-2; D gene ambiguous. Germline V gives CDR1 SGHTS, CDR2 YDEGEE. This CDR3 has 15 residues. Trimming took off 3 bases at V and 6 bases at J, with 18 bases between the two ends. The CDR3 spells CASSSSRIKSDGYTF. The CDR3 coding sequence is TGTGCCAGCAGCTCATCGAGAATCAAGTCGGATGGCTACACCTTC.

The rearrangement links TRBV2 to TRBJ1-2, with 12 bases lining up with TRBD1. The CDR3 has 15 residues. The germline CDR1 and CDR2 sequences are SNHLY and FYNNEI. The ends lost 4 bases at V and 3 bases at J; junction bases unmatched: 3. CDR3 DNA: TGTGCCAGCAGTGCGGGACAGGGGGCTGACTATGGCTACACCTTC. It specifies CASSAGQGADYGYTF.